The rows below give T cell receptor beta chains drawn from one sample of a study of T cell changes during pregnancy in multiple sclerosis. The table came from immunoSEQ multiplex PCR; TCRdb's copy has only in-frame clones and leaves some out. This sample has roughly 20,000 clones, with around 89% found just once. The material sequenced was CD4+ T cells from peripheral blood mononuclear cells, taken in the first trimester of pregnancy. The receptors shown here come from a female donor in good health, enrolled as a control in a pregnancy study. CDR3s include the opening cysteine and the closing phenylalanine or tryptophan.

v_gene	len	j_gene	CDR3aa
TRBV6-6	14	TRBJ2-7	CASSYGGNSYEQYF
TRBV20-1	10	TRBJ1-1	CSARRTEAFF
TRBV6-5	13	TRBJ2-7	CASTPGYSYEQYF
TRBV19	15	TRBJ2-3	CASSIKGRVGDTQYF
TRBV19	14	TRBJ2-3	CASSIWARIDTQYF
TRBV5-1	11	TRBJ2-7	CATKTDYEQYF
TRBV5-1	15	TRBJ1-5	CASSTSGGSNQPQHF
TRBV28	14	TRBJ2-1	CASKEGGPGNEQFF
TRBV2	18	TRBJ2-7	CASRPGLAGGPGSYEQYF
TRBV5-5	14	TRBJ1-1	CASSLNRANTEAFF
TRBV4-3	16	TRBJ2-3	CASSQEERGGLDTQYF
TRBV11-3	14	TRBJ1-5	CASSFSGSNQPQHF
TRBV7-2	15	TRBJ1-3	CASSLRVSSGNTIYF
TRBV2	12	TRBJ2-7	CASAGAGTTHYF
TRBV9	15	TRBJ2-3	CASSVGSGVPDTQYF
TRBV10-3	16	TRBJ2-7	CAISESGQGSSYEQYF
TRBV7-2	13	TRBJ1-1	CASSFSQGSEAFF
TRBV19	15	TRBJ2-4	CASSIAGGPDYIQYF
TRBV29-1	13	TRBJ2-1	CSVTGDLYNEQFF
TRBV27	16	TRBJ2-1	CASSADSTLPYNEQFF
TRBV25-1	14	TRBJ1-2	CASSRTGGAGIYTF
TRBV7-6	15	TRBJ1-3	CASSPTGYSGNTIYF
TRBV15	13	TRBJ1-5	CATSRDQDQPQHF
TRBV5-5	14	TRBJ1-1	CASSTPGLNTEAFF
TRBV19	13	TRBJ1-1	CASSIRENTEAFF
TRBV7-2	12	TRBJ2-2	CASSPSTGELFF
TRBV5-8	13	TRBJ2-7	CASSLGGLAGVHF
TRBV7-2	15	TRBJ2-1	CASSPRGGRWNEQFF